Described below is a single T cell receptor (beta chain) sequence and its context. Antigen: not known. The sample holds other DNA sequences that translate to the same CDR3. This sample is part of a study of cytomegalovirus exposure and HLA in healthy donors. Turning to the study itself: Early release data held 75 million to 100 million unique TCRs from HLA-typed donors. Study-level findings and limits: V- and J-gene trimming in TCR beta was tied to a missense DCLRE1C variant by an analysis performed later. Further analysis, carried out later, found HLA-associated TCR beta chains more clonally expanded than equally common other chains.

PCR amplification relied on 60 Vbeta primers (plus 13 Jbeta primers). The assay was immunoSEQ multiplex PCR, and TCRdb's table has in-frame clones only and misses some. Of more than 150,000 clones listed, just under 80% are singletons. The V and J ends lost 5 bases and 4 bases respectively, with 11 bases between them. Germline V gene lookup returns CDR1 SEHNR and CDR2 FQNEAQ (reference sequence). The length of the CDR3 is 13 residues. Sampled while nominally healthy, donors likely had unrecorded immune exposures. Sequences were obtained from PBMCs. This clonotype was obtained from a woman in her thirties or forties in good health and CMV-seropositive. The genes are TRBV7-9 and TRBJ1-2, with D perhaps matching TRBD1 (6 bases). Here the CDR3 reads CASSPDRSYGYTF. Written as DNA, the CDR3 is TGTGCCAGCAGCCCAGACAGGTCCTATGGCTACACCTTC.